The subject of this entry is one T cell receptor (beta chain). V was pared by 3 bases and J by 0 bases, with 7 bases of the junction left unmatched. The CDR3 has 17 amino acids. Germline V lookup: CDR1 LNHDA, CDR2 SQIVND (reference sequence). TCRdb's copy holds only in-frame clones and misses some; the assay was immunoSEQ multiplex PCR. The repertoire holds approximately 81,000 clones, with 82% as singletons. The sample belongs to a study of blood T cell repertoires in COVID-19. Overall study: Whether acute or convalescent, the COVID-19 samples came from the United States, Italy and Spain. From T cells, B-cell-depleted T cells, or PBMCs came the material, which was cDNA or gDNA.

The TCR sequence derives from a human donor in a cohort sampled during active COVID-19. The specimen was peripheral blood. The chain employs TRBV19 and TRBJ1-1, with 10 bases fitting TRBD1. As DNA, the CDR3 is TGTGCCAGTAGTATCACCGGACAGGGGGGACTGAACACTGAAGCTTTCTTT. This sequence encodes CASSITGQGGLNTEAFF.